Detailed here is one TCR beta chain. Its antigen is unknown. Some clones are missing from TCRdb's copy, which holds only in-frame ones; the method was immunoSEQ multiplex PCR. The sample records tens of thousands of clones, roughly 78% being singletons. Relapses following autologous stem cell transplantation were seen in all patients, with brentuximab vedotin exposure varying. Responses achieved at best were complete response, partial response or progressive disease. Looked up from germline, CDR1 is MDHEN and CDR2 is SYDVKM. V lost 6 bases, J lost 1 base, and 7 bases lay in between. This CDR3 is built from 12 residues. This specimen comes from a study of PD-1 blockade in classical Hodgkin lymphoma. General observations from the study: Partial responders and progressors had significantly lower baseline TCR diversity. CD4+ but not CD8+ TCR diversity rose significantly by C4D1. Compared with healthy donors, newly diagnosed patients reportedly showed lower baseline TCR diversity.

Sequencing was performed on peripheral blood mononuclear cells (PBMCs), taken at baseline. This receptor was identified in a human donor with classical Hodgkin lymphoma. The chain joins TRBV28 to TRBJ2-7, with unresolved D. CDR3 sequence reads: CASSPYSYEQYF. CDR3 DNA: TGTGCCAGCAGCCCTTATTCCTACGAGCAGTACTTC.